Listed below are T cell receptor beta chains from one sample, sequenced in a study of CD8 T cells in ankylosing spondylitis. Each CDR3 protein gets one entry after TCRdb re-called the 5' RACE reads with MiXCR. The sample contains around 490,000 distinct CDR3 sequences, roughly 5% of which appear only once. Sample: blood, either unsorted or a sorted T cell fraction (not recorded which). The receptor set was obtained from a male donor with ankylosing spondylitis. CDR3s include the opening cysteine and the closing phenylalanine or tryptophan. A D gene is named only where the DNA matches it firmly. The listing skips clone size in some rows; elsewhere it reads once, few, many or a size class.

j_gene | d_gene | v_gene | abundance | CDR3aa | CDR3nt
TRBJ1-1 | - | TRBV6-1 | many | CASSQSLGRTEAFF | TGTGCCAGCAGTCAATCCCTAGGCAGGACTGAAGCTTTCTTT
TRBJ2-7 | TRBD2 | TRBV6-1 | many | CASSEVMTSGNYEQYF | TGTGCCAGCAGTGAAGTAATGACTAGCGGAAACTACGAGCAGTACTTC
TRBJ1-5 | - | TRBV20-1 | many | CSARDVSREHQPQHF | TGCAGTGCTAGAGATGTTAGCAGGGAGCATCAGCCCCAGCATTTT
TRBJ1-6 | - | TRBV12-3/TRBV12-4 | many | CASSKGGNSPLHF | TGTGCCAGCAGTAAGGGGGGGAATTCACCCCTCCACTTT
TRBJ2-7 | TRBD1 | TRBV10-3 | many | CAISGQGAFEQYF | TGTGCCATCTCGGGACAGGGGGCTTTCGAGCAGTACTTC
TRBJ1-4 | - | TRBV7-2 | - | CASSFNRAPTNEKLFF | TGTGCCAGCAGCTTTAACAGGGCCCCAACTAATGAAAAACTGTTTTTT
TRBJ1-5 | - | TRBV30 | many | CAWGLGEPQHF | TGTGCCTGGGGGCTTGGGGAGCCCCAGCATTTT
TRBJ1-1 | - | TRBV20-1 | many | CSAEPRVGGVTEAFF | TGCAGTGCTGAACCGAGGGTGGGGGGGGTCACTGAAGCTTTCTTT
TRBJ1-5 | - | TRBV15 | many | CATSRESTNQPQHF | TGTGCCACCAGCAGAGAGTCCACCAATCAGCCCCAGCATTTT
TRBJ2-2 | - | TRBV5-1 | many | CASSLIPGPTGTGELFF | TGCGCCAGCAGCCTCATTCCGGGACCCACGGGCACCGGGGAGCTGTTTTTT
TRBJ1-1 | - | TRBV5-5 | many | CASSLWQGEAFF | TGTGCCAGCAGCTTGTGGCAGGGTGAAGCTTTCTTT
TRBJ2-7 | - | TRBV6-1 | many | CASTQDRRGGTEQYF | TGTGCCAGCACGCAGGACCGACGTGGGGGGACCGAGCAGTACTTC
TRBJ2-3 | TRBD2 | TRBV9 | many | CASSVGGGSATDTQYF | TGTGCCAGCAGCGTAGGTGGCGGGAGCGCCACAGATACGCAGTATTTT
TRBJ1-4 | - | TRBV7-9 | - | CATKAQNRYNEKLFF | TGTGCCACCAAGGCCCAAAACAGATATAATGAAAAACTGTTTTTT
TRBJ2-3 | - | TRBV20-1 | few | CSAILRTDTQYF | TGCAGTGCTATCCTGAGGACAGATACGCAGTATTTT
TRBJ1-1 | TRBD1 | TRBV7-9 | many | CASSLRQGQNTEAFF | TGTGCCAGCAGCCTTCGACAGGGGCAGAACACTGAAGCTTTCTTT
TRBJ2-5 | TRBD1 | TRBV11-2 | many | CASSATGGEKTQYF | TGTGCCAGCAGCGCGACAGGGGGCGAGAAGACCCAGTACTTC
TRBJ1-5 | - | TRBV4-3 | many | CASSQDAYQPQHF | TGCGCCAGCAGCCAAGACGCATATCAGCCCCAGCATTTT
TRBJ2-7 | TRBD2 | TRBV27 | many | CASSFGLAVYEQYF | TGTGCCAGCAGTTTCGGACTAGCTGTCTACGAGCAGTACTTC
TRBJ2-7 | TRBD1 | TRBV6-1 | many | CASSPAGTENYEQYF | TGTGCCAGCAGCCCGGCCGGGACAGAGAACTACGAGCAGTACTTC
TRBJ1-1 | TRBD1 | TRBV12-3/TRBV12-4 | many | CASTPTGRDTEAFF | TGTGCCAGCACGCCGACAGGGCGGGACACTGAAGCTTTCTTT
TRBJ2-6 | - | TRBV4-2 | few | CASSQIRAGANVLTF | TGTGCCAGCAGCCAAATCAGGGCCGGGGCCAACGTCCTGACTTTC
TRBJ2-3 | - | TRBV7-2 | many | CASSPGPNIAQYF | TGTGCCAGCAGCCCCGGCCCCAATATCGCGCAGTATTTT
TRBJ2-3 | - | TRBV6-5 | many | CASSSRPGTDTQYF | TGTGCCAGCAGTTCCCGTCCAGGGACAGATACGCAGTATTTT
TRBJ2-7 | - | TRBV3-1 | - | CASSQAAGPGEQYF | TGTGCCAGCAGCCAAGCCGCGGGCCCGGGGGAGCAGTACTTC
TRBJ2-7 | - | TRBV5-5 | - | CASNPTAGSYEQYF | TGTGCCAGCAACCCGACCGCCGGGAGCTACGAGCAGTACTTC
TRBJ1-1 | - | TRBV3-1 | many | CASSHPGLEAFF | TGTGCCAGCAGCCATCCCGGCTTGGAAGCTTTCTTT
TRBJ2-2 | TRBD2 | TRBV7-3 | many | CASSRGVVSNTGELFF | TGTGCCAGCAGCCGGGGGGTAGTGTCGAACACCGGGGAGCTGTTTTTT